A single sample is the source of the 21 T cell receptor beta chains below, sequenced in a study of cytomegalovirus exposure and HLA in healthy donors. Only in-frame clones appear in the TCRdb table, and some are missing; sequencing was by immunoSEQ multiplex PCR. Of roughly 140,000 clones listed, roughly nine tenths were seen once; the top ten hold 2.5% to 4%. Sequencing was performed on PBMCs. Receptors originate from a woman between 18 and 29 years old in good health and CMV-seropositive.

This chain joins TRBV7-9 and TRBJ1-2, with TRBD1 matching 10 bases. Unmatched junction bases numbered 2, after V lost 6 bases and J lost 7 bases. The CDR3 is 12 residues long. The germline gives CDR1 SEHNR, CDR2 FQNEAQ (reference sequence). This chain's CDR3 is CASSRQGAGYTF. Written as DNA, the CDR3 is TGTGCCAGCAGTAGACAGGGGGCTGGCTACACCTTC.

The DNA of the CDR3 is TGTGCCAGCAGCTTAGGGGACAGGGGGAACCAAGAGACCCAGTACTTC. Translated, it gives CASSLGDRGNQETQYF. The chain couples TRBV7-3 to TRBJ2-5; 11 bases map to TRBD1. This CDR3 has 16 residues. CDR1 and CDR2 from the germline V gene are SGHTA and FQGTGA. V was clipped by 2 bases and J by 0 bases; unmatched bases: 2.

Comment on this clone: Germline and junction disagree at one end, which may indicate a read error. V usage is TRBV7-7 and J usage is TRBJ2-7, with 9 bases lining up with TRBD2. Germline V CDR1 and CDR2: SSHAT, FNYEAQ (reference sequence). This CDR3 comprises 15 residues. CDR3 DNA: TGTGCTAGCAGCTTACGCAGCGGGAGGTCCTACGAGCAGTACTTC. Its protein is CASSLRSGRSYEQYF.

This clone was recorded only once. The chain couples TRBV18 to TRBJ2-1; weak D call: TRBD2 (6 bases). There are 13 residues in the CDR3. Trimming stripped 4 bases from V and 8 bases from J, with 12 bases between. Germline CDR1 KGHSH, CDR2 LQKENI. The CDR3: CASSRVGGDEQFF. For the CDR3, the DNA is TGTGCCAGCTCACGGGTGGGGGGAGATGAGCAGTTCTTC.

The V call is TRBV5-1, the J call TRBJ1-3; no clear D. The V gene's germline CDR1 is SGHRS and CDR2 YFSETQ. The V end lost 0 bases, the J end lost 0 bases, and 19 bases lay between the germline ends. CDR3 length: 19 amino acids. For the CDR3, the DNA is TGCGCCAGCAGCTTGGGTCCACCGAGCGCATCCTACTCTGGAAACACCATATATTTT. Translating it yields CASSLGPPSASYSGNTIYF.

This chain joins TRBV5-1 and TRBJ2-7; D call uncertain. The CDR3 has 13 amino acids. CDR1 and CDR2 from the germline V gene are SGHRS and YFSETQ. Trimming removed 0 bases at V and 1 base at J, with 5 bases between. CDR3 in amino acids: CASSLAESYEQYF. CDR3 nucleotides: TGCGCCAGCAGCTTGGCTGAGTCCTACGAGCAGTACTTC.

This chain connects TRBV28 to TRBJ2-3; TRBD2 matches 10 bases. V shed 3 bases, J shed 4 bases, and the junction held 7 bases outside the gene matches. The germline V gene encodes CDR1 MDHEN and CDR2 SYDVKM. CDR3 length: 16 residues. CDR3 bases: TGTGCCAGCAGTTTCCGTGCTAGCGGGAGCCCAGATACGCAGTATTTT. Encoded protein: CASSFRASGSPDTQYF.

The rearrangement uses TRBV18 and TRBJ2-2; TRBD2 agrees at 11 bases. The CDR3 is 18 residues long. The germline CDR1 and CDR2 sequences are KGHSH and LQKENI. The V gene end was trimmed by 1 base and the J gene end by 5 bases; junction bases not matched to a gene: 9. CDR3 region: CASSPLNLAGGRTGELFF. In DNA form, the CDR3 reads TGTGCCAGCTCACCACTCAATCTAGCGGGAGGTCGGACCGGGGAGCTGTTTTTT.

CDR3 coding DNA: TGTGCTAGTGGTCCGCAACAGGAGTACGAGCAGTACTTC. It is translated as CASGPQQEYEQYF. The rearrangement joins TRBV12-5 to TRBJ2-7, with D perhaps matching TRBD1 (5 bases). The CDR3 consists of 13 residues. V lost 5 bases to trimming and J lost 4 bases, with 12 bases between them. Germline V gene sequence: CDR1 LGHNT, CDR2 FRNRAP.

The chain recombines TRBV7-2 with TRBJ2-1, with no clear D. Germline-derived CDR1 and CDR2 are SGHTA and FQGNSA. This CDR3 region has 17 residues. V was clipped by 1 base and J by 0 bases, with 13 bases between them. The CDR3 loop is CASSLGLGYPSYNEQFF. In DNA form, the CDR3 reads TGTGCCAGCAGCTTAGGCTTGGGCTACCCCTCCTACAATGAGCAGTTCTTC.

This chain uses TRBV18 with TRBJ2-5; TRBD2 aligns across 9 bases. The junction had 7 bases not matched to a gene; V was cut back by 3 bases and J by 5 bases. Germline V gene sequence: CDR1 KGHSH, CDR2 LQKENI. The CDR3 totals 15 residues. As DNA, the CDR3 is TGTGCCAGCTCACCTTATAGCGGGAGAGGGGAGACCCAGTACTTC. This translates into CASSPYSGRGETQYF.

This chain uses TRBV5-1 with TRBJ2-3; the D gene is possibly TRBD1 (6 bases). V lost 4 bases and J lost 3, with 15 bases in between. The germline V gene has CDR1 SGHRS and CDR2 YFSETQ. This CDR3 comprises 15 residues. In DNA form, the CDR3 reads TGCGCCAGCAGCCCCAGGGGAGAATGGACAGATACGCAGTATTTT. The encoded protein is CASSPRGEWTDTQYF. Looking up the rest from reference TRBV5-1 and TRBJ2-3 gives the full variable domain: KAGVTQTPRYLIKTRGQQVTLSCSPISGHRSVSWYQQTPGQGLQFLFEYFSETQRNKGNFPGRFSGRQFSNSRSEMNVSTLELGDSALYLCASSPRGEWTDTQYFGPGTRLTVL.

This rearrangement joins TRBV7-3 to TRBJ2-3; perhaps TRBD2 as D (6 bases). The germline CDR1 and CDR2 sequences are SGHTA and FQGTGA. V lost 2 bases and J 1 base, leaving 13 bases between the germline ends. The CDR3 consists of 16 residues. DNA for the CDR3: TGTGCCAGCAGCTTAGGGGCGGGAAGGGGCACAGATACGCAGTATTTT. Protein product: CASSLGAGRGTDTQYF.

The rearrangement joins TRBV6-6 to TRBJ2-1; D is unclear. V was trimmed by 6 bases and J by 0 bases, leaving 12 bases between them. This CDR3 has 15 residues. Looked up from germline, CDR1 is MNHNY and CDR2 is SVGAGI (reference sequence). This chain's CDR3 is CASRLLPPSYNEQFF. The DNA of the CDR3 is TGTGCCAGCAGACTGCTTCCCCCCTCCTACAATGAGCAGTTCTTC.

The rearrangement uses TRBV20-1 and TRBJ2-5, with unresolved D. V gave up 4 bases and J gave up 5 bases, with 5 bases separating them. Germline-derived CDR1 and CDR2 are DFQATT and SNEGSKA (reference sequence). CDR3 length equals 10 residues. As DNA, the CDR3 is TGCAGTGCTATTCTGGAGACCCAGTACTTC. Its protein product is CSAILETQYF.

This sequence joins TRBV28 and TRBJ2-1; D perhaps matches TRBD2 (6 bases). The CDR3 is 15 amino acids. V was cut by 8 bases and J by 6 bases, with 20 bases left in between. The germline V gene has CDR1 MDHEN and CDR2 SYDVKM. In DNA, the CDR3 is TGTGCCAGCCTATTACGGTACGGGAGCGCCAATGAGCAGTTCTTC. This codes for CASLLRYGSANEQFF. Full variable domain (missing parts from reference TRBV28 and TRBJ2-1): DVKVTQSSRYLVKRTGEKVFLECVQDMDHENMFWYRQDPGLGLRLIYFSYDVKMKEKGDIPEGYSVSREKKERFSLILESASTNQTSMYLCASLLRYGSANEQFFGPGTRLTVL.

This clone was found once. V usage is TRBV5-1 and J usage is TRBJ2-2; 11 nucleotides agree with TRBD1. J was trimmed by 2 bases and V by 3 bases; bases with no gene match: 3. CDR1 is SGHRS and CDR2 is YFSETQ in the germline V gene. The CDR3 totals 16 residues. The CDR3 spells CASSSDRGLNTGELFF. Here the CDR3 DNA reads TGCGCCAGCAGCTCGGACAGGGGGCTTAACACCGGGGAGCTGTTTTTT.

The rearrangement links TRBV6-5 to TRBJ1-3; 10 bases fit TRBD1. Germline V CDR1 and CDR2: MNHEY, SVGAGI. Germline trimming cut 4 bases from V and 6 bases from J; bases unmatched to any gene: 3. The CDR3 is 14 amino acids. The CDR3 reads CASSSTGGTNTIYF. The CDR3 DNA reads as TGTGCCAGCAGTTCGACAGGGGGCACAAACACCATATATTTT.

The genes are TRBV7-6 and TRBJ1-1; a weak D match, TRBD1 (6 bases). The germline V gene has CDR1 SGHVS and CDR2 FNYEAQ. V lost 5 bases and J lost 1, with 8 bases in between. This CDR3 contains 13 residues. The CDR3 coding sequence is TGTGCCAGCAGCCGGACAGCGAACACTGAAGCTTTCTTT. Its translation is CASSRTANTEAFF.

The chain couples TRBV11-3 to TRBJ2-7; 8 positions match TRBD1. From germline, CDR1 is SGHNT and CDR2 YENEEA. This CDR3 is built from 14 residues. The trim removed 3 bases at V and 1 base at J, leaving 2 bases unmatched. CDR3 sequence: CASSFDRGSYEQYF. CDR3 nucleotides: TGTGCCAGCAGCTTCGACAGGGGATCCTACGAGCAGTACTTC.

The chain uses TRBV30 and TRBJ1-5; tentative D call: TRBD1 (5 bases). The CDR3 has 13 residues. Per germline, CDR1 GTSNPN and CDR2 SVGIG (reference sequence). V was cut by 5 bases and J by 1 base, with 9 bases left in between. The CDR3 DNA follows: TGTGCCTGGCAGGGTAACAGCAATCAGCCCCAGCATTTT. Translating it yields CAWQGNSNQPQHF.